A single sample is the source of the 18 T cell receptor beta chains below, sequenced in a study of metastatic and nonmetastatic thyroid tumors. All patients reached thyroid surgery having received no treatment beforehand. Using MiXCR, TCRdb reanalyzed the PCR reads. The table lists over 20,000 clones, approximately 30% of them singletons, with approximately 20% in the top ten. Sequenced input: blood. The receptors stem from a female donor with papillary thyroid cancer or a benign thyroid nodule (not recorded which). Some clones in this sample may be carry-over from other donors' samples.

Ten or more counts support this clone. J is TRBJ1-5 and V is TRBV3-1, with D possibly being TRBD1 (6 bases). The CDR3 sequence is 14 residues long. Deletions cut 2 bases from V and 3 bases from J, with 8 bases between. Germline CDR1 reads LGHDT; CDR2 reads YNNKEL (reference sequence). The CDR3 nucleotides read TGTGCCAGCAGCCAAAGGGGGAACAATCAGCCCCAGCATTTT. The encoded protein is CASSQRGNNQPQHF.

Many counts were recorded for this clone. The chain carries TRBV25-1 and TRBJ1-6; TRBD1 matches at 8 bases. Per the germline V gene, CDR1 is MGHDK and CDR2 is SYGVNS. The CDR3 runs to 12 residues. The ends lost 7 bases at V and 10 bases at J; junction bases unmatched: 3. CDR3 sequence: CASTDRGSPLHF. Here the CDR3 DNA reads TGTGCCAGCACTGACAGGGGATCACCCCTCCACTTT.

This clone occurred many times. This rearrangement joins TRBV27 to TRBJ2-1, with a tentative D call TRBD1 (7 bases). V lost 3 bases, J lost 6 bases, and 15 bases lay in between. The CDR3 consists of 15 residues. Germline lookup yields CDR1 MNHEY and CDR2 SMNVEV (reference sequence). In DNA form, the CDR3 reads TGTGCCAGCAGTTTGACTAGGGGGCTTCTCAATGAGCAGTTCTTC. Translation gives CASSLTRGLLNEQFF.

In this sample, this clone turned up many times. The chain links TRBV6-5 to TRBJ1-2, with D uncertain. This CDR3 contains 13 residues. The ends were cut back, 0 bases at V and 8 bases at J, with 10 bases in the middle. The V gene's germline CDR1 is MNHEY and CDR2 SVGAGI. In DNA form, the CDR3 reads TGTGCCAGCAGTTACTCGATGAGAAACGGCTACACCTTC. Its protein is CASSYSMRNGYTF.

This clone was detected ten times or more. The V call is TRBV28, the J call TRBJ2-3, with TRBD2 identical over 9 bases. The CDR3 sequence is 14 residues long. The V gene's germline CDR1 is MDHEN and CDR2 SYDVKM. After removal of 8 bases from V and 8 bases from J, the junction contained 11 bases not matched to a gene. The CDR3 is CASCPLSGRSTQYF. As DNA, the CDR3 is TGTGCCAGCTGCCCCCTTAGCGGGAGAAGTACGCAGTATTTT.

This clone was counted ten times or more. In DNA form, the CDR3 reads TGCGCCAGCGATTCACCGGGACAGGGTGGCCCAGATACGCAGTATTTT. Encoded protein: CASDSPGQGGPDTQYF. This chain links TRBV4-1 with TRBJ2-3; TRBD1 aligns across 9 bases. The germline gives CDR1 MGHRA, CDR2 YSYEKL. The CDR3 totals 16 residues. Unmatched junction bases numbered 13, after V lost 8 bases and J lost 4 bases.

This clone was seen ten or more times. The CDR3 bases are TGCGCCAGCAGTTACCGGAGGCAGGGGGTTAATTCACCCCTCCACTTT. Translating it yields CASSYRRQGVNSPLHF. The V and J genes are TRBV10-2 and TRBJ1-6; TRBD1 matches 7 bases. V gave up 5 bases and J gave up 6 bases; unmatched junction bases: 10. This CDR3 is 16 amino acids long. Germline V gene data show CDR1 as WSHSY and CDR2 as SAAADI.

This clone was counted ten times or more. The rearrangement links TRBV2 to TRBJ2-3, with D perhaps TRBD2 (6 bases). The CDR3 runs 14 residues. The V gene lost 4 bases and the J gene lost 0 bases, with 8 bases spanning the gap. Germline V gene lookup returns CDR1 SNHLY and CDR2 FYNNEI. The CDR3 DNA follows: TGTGCCAGCAGTGGCGGGGCTAGCACAGATACGCAGTATTTT. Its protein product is CASSGGASTDTQYF.

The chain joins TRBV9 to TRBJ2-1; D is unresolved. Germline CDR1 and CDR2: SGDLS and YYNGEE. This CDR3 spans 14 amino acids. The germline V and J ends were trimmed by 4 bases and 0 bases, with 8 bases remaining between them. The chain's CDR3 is CASSPYRSYNEQFF. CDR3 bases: TGTGCCAGCAGCCCGTACCGCTCCTACAATGAGCAGTTCTTC.

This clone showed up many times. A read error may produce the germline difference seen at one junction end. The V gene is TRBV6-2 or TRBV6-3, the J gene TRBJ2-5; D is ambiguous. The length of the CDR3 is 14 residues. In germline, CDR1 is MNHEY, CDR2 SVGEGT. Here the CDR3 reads CSSTITVFEETQYF. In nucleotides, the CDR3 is TGTTCCAGCACCATAACAGTGTTCGAAGAGACCCAGTACTTC.

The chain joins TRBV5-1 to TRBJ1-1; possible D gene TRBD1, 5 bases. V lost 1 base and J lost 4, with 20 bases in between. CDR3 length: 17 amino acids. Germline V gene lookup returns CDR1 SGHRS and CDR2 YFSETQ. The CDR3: CASSLTGLQASLTEAFF. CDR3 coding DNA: TGCGCCAGCAGCTTGACCGGCTTACAGGCCTCACTCACTGAAGCTTTCTTT.

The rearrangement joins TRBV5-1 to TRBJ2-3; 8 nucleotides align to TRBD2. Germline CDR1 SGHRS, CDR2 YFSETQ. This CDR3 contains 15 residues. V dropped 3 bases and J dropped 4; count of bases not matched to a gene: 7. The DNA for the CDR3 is TGCGCCAGCAGCTCAACGGGACTAGTCGCAGATACGCAGTATTTT. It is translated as CASSSTGLVADTQYF.

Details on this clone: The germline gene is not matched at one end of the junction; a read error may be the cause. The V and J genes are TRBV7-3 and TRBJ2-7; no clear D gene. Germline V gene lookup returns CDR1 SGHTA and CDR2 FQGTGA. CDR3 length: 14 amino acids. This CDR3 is CASSLYTCSYEQYF. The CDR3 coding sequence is TGTGCCAGCAGCTTATATACTTGCTCCTATGAGCAGTACTTC.

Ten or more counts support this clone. CDR3 region: CASSSRTAEEAFF. In DNA form, the CDR3 reads TGTGCCAGCAGCTCCCGGACAGCAGAAGAAGCTTTCTTT. The V gene is TRBV5-4, the J gene TRBJ1-1; D may be TRBD1 (6 bases). Between the trimmed V and J ends, which lost 3 bases and 8 bases, there was a span of 14 bases. Germline assignment: CDR1 SGHNT and CDR2 YYREEE (reference sequence). This CDR3 is built from 13 residues.

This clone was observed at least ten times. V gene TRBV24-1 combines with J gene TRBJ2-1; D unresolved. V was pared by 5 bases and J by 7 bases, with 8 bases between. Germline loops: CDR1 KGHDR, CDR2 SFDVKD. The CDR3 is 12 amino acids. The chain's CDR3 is CATSGQTNEQFF. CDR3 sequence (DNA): TGTGCCACCAGTGGGCAGACTAATGAGCAGTTCTTC.

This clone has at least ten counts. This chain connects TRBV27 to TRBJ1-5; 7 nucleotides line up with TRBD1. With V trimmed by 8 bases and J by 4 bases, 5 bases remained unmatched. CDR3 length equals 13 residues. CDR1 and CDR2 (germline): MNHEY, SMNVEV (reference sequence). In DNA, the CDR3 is TGTGCCAGCGGGGACAGCCTAAATCAGCCCCAGCATTTT. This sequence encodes CASGDSLNQPQHF.

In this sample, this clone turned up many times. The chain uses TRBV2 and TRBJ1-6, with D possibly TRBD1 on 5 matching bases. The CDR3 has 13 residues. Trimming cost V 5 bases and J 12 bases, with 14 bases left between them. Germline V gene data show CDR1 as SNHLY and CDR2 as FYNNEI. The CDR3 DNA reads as TGTGCCAGCAGTTCGGGCAGGGTTGTACCCCTCCACTTT. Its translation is CASSSGRVVPLHF. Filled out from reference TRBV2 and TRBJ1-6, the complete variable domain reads EPEVTQTPSHQVTQMGQEVILRCVPISNHLYFYWYRQILGQKVEFLVSFYNNEISEKSEIFDDQFSVERPDGSNFTLKIRSTKLEDSAMYFCASSSGRVVPLHFGNGTRLTVT.

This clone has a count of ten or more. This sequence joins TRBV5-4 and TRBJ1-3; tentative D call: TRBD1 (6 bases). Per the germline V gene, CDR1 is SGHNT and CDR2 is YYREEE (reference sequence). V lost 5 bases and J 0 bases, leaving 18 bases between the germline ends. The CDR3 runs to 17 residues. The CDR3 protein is CASRAWGGGISGNTIYF. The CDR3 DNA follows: TGTGCCAGCAGGGCATGGGGGGGCGGGATCTCTGGAAACACCATATATTTT.